This T cell receptor beta chain was identified during a study of monozygotic twins with inflammatory bowel disease. Study-wide findings and caveats: The data did not back a single strong IBD-associated clonotype or signal. IBD patients shared fewer clonotypes with others than healthy twins, especially with disease activity.

Blood was drawn once per donor, and each sample measured around 2.6 ml. The template was total RNA from whole blood, with no T cell sorting. Concerning this clonotype: Antigen: not known.

TCRdb reanalyzed the 5' RACE reads, giving one entry per CDR3 protein sequence and no DNA. The sample totals over 150,000 distinct CDR3 sequences; its top ten clones hold roughly 2.4%. Germline V CDR1 and CDR2: LGHDT, YNNKEL (reference sequence). The CDR3 has 15 residues. The sequence was obtained from a human donor with ulcerative colitis or Crohn's disease, or a healthy co-twin of an affected twin (not recorded which). The sample taken for sequencing was blood. V gene TRBV3-1 combines with J gene TRBJ2-2; TCRdb's assignment of TRBD1 cannot be checked, as there is no DNA. The CDR3 region is CASSQAGGNTGELFF.